This passage covers 28 T cell receptor beta chains from one sample sequenced in a study of CD8 T cells in Susac syndrome. Reverse transcription of roughly 0.45 to 1 ug RNA used random hexamers. Using its own MiXCR run on the immunoSEQ multiplex PCR reads, TCRdb lists one record per CDR3 protein. The table shows approximately 100,000 distinct CDR3 sequences, with less than 95% occurring only once. Sample: CD8+ T cells from PBMCs. These receptor sequences come from a human donor in good health.

V gene TRBV25-1 combines with J gene TRBJ2-5; D remains unclear. The germline V and J ends were trimmed by 6 bases and 5 bases, with 4 bases remaining between them. Per germline, CDR1 MGHDK and CDR2 SYGVNS. The CDR3 sequence is 10 residues long. The CDR3 protein is CASRGETQYF. For the CDR3, the DNA is TGTGCCAGCAGGGGGGAGACCCAGTACTTC.

The CDR3 here is CASSQGVSYGYTF. Written as DNA, the CDR3 is TGCGCCAGCAGCCAAGGGGTATCCTATGGCTACACCTTC. The rearrangement joins TRBV4-3 to TRBJ1-2; the D is unclear. This CDR3 is 13 amino acids long. V was trimmed by 1 base and J by 4 bases, leaving 7 bases between them. CDR1 is LGHNA, CDR2 YSLEER, per germline.

This clonotype appeared a few times. The chain combines TRBV20-1 with TRBJ2-2; 8 positions match TRBD2. J lost 10 bases, V lost 3 bases, and 4 bases had no gene match. The CDR3 spans 12 residues. CDR1 is DFQATT, CDR2 SNEGSKA, per germline (reference sequence). The CDR3 is CSASGGELELFF. The CDR3 DNA follows: TGCAGTGCTAGCGGGGGGGAGTTGGAGCTGTTTTTT.

The chain carries TRBV9 and TRBJ1-4, with 8 bases that match TRBD1. The CDR3 contains 14 residues. Germline CDR1 SGDLS, CDR2 YYNGEE. V trimming: 2 bases; J trimming: 5 bases; junction bases outside the gene matches: 2. Here the CDR3 reads CASSVGQANEKLFF. CDR3 bases: TGTGCCAGCAGCGTGGGACAGGCAAATGAAAAACTGTTTTTT.

The gene calls are TRBV14 and TRBJ1-2; 8 nucleotides line up with TRBD1. The CDR3 is made up of 17 amino acids. Germline trimming cut 3 bases from V and 11 bases from J; bases unmatched to any gene: 20. Germline assignment: CDR1 SGHDN and CDR2 FVKESK. The CDR3 bases are TGTGCCAGCAGCCAGCTGACAGGGGCTCTACCCTTGTTGCGTTACACCTTC. Translated: CASSQLTGALPLLRYTF.

The V call is TRBV7-2, the J call TRBJ1-5, with a tentative D call TRBD1 (6 bases). Germline loops: CDR1 SGHTA, CDR2 FQGNSA. The CDR3 has 16 residues. V was cut by 2 bases and J by 1 base, with 12 bases left in between. The CDR3 loop is CASSLTGGVSNQPQHF. In DNA form, the CDR3 reads TGTGCCAGCAGCTTAACGGGGGGCGTGAGCAATCAGCCCCAGCATTTT.

This clonotype occurred once. The rearrangement links TRBV3-1 to TRBJ2-1, with TRBD2 identical over 12 bases. The germline gives CDR1 LGHDT, CDR2 YNNKEL (reference sequence). Trimming took 0 bases from V and 7 from J; bases not matched to a gene: 10. CDR3 length: 18 residues. CDR3 residues: CASSQERNLAGGKNEQFF. The CDR3 bases are TGTGCCAGCAGCCAAGAAAGGAATCTAGCGGGGGGGAAGAATGAGCAGTTCTTC.

This rearrangement joins TRBV4-3 to TRBJ2-1, with D possibly TRBD1 on 5 matching bases. This CDR3 region has 19 residues. V lost 4 bases, J lost 5 bases, and 27 bases lay in between. Per germline, CDR1 LGHNA and CDR2 YSLEER. CDR3 bases: TGCGCCAGCAGCCCCCTTGGGTTGGGGCCCTCCCGCCCGGACAATGAGCAGTTCTTC. Translation: CASSPLGLGPSRPDNEQFF.

The chain carries TRBV19 and TRBJ2-2; unclear D gene. This CDR3 is 14 amino acids long. V was clipped by 0 bases and J by 3 bases, with 5 bases between them. Germline CDR1 LNHDA, CDR2 SQIVND (reference sequence). Here the CDR3 DNA reads TGTGCCAGTAGTATAGACAGATACACCGGGGAGCTGTTTTTT. Protein product: CASSIDRYTGELFF.

The rearrangement uses TRBV20-1 and TRBJ2-1, with D possibly being TRBD2 (6 bases). Germline values: CDR1 DFQATT, CDR2 SNEGSKA (reference sequence). CDR3 length: 14 amino acids. Trimming left V 5 bases short and J 4 bases short, with 15 bases between. The CDR3 here is CSAAGTFPYNEQFF. The CDR3 coding sequence is TGCAGTGCTGCCGGGACTTTTCCGTACAATGAGCAGTTCTTC.

The CDR3 loop is CASSPGQLISYNEQFF. CDR3 DNA: TGTGCCAGCAGCCCGGGGCAGCTTATCTCCTACAATGAGCAGTTCTTC. The chain joins TRBV7-9 to TRBJ2-1, with D possibly called TRBD1 or TRBD2 (5 bases each). The CDR3 spans 16 residues. Germline V lookup: CDR1 SEHNR, CDR2 FQNEAQ (reference sequence). Trimming shortened V by 5 bases and J by 0 bases, and 14 bases separated the two germline ends.

This chain links TRBV27 with TRBJ1-5, with no clear D. Germline assignment: CDR1 MNHEY and CDR2 SMNVEV (reference sequence). V lost 6 bases to trimming and J lost 0 bases, with 9 bases between them. CDR3 length equals 14 residues. CDR3 DNA sequence: TGTGCCAGCAGAAAGGTTACTAGCAATCAGCCCCAGCATTTT. Protein sequence: CASRKVTSNQPQHF.

Turning to this clonotype: An end of the junction differs from the germline gene, which may be a read error. The chain combines TRBV7-9 with TRBJ2-7, with 7 bases identical to TRBD1. Germline loops: CDR1 SEHNR, CDR2 FQNEAQ (reference sequence). This CDR3 is built from 13 residues. The DNA for the CDR3 is TGTGCCAGCAGCCGAGGGGGCCAGGGTGAGCCGTACTTC. It yields the protein CASSRGGQGEPYF. Filled out from reference TRBV7-9 and TRBJ2-7, the complete variable domain reads DTGVSQNPRHKITKRGQNVTFRCDPISEHNRLYWYRQTLGQGPEFLTYFQNEAQLEKSRLLSDRFSAERPKGSFSTLEIQRTEQGDSAMYLCASSRGGQGEPYFGPGTRLTVT.

This sequence joins TRBV7-2 and TRBJ1-2, with a possible D match to TRBD1 (5 bases). The V end was cut by 1 base, the J end by 7 bases, with 7 bases between. Germline V gives CDR1 SGHTA, CDR2 FQGNSA. The CDR3 has 12 amino acids. Written as DNA, the CDR3 is TGTGCCAGCAGCTTAGGGGGGTTTGGCTACACCTTC. Its protein is CASSLGGFGYTF.

For the CDR3, the DNA is TGTGCCAGCACCACTTCTCCAGGGTTAGGGGGCTACACCTTC. This sequence encodes CASTTSPGLGGYTF. The chain combines TRBV7-9 with TRBJ1-2, with D possibly TRBD1 on 5 matching bases. Germline V gene sequence: CDR1 SEHNR, CDR2 FQNEAQ (reference sequence). This CDR3 comprises 14 residues. The germline V and J ends were trimmed by 7 bases and 8 bases, with 20 bases remaining between them. Based on the CDR3 plus reference TRBV7-9 and TRBJ1-2, the full variable domain is DTGVSQNPRHKITKRGQNVTFRCDPISEHNRLYWYRQTLGQGPEFLTYFQNEAQLEKSRLLSDRFSAERPKGSFSTLEIQRTEQGDSAMYLCASTTSPGLGGYTFGSGTRLTVV.

V usage is TRBV29-1 and J usage is TRBJ2-1; tentatively, D is TRBD1 (6 bases). V lost 6 bases and J lost 6, with 21 bases in between. The CDR3 is 15 residues long. Germline V gene sequence: CDR1 SQVTM, CDR2 ANQGSEA. The CDR3 is CSVADRTVMGNEQFF. The DNA for the CDR3 is TGCAGCGTCGCCGACCGGACAGTTATGGGCAATGAGCAGTTCTTC.

The chain combines TRBV2 with TRBJ2-5; D unclear. The CDR3 is made up of 14 amino acids. Germline CDR1 is SNHLY and CDR2 is FYNNEI. Trimming cost V 2 bases and J 2 bases, with 9 bases left between them. CDR3 amino acids: CASSEMGSQETQYF. The CDR3 DNA reads TGTGCCAGCAGTGAAATGGGGTCTCAAGAGACCCAGTACTTC.

This clonotype was picked up a small number of times. The V gene is TRBV7-9, the J gene TRBJ2-7; D is ambiguous. The CDR3 sequence is 15 residues long. Per the germline V gene, CDR1 is SEHNR and CDR2 is FQNEAQ (reference sequence). V lost 5 bases and J lost 7, with 21 bases in between. The CDR3 here is CASSPRASPEQEQYF. DNA for the CDR3: TGTGCCAGCAGCCCTCGGGCTTCACCCGAGCAGGAGCAGTACTTC.

The chain employs TRBV9 and TRBJ1-1; D remains ambiguous. The CDR3 contains 14 residues. Trimming took off 1 base at V and 5 bases at J, with 12 bases between the two ends. Per the germline V gene, CDR1 is SGDLS and CDR2 is YYNGEE. The CDR3 region is CASSVTPLGTEAFF. Written as DNA, the CDR3 is TGTGCCAGCAGCGTAACACCCCTCGGGACTGAAGCTTTCTTT.

The chain couples TRBV5-4 to TRBJ2-1; TRBD2 matches 8 bases. V shed 6 bases and J 0 bases; nucleotides not matched to a gene: 11. This CDR3 has 17 residues. Germline CDR1 and CDR2: SGHNT and YYREEE (reference sequence). The CDR3 DNA follows: TGTGCCAGCACCGAGGGCGGGGGGCACCCCTCCTACAATGAGCAGTTCTTC. Protein sequence: CASTEGGGHPSYNEQFF.

The chain is built from TRBV3-1 and TRBJ1-1, with a possible D match to TRBD1 (5 bases). Germline loops: CDR1 LGHDT, CDR2 YNNKEL (reference sequence). The length of the CDR3 is 14 residues. Trimming took off 6 bases at V and 4 bases at J, with 15 bases between the two ends. CDR3 DNA: TGTGCCAGCAGTCGACTAACAGGTTTCACTGAAGCTTTCTTT. It encodes CASSRLTGFTEAFF. The full variable domain, rest sourced from reference TRBV3-1 and TRBJ1-1, is DTAVSQTPKYLVTQMGNDKSIKCEQNLGHDTMYWYKQDSKKFLKIMFSYNNKELIINETVPNRFSPKSPDKAHLNLHINSLELGDSAVYFCASSRLTGFTEAFFGQGTRLTVV.

The rearrangement uses TRBV7-2 and TRBJ1-2; D is unclear. From germline, CDR1 is SGHTA and CDR2 FQGNSA. The CDR3 is 17 amino acids. V was clipped by 0 bases and J by 3 bases, with 17 bases between them. DNA for the CDR3: TGTGCCAGCAGCTTAGCGGACCCTCCTAATCCGTACTATGGCTACACCTTC. Translating it yields CASSLADPPNPYYGYTF.

The chain recombines TRBV7-2 with TRBJ2-3, with unresolved D. CDR1 is SGHTA and CDR2 is FQGNSA in the germline V gene. CDR3 length: 16 residues. The ends were cut back, 1 base at V and 1 base at J, with 12 bases in the middle. The CDR3 DNA is TGTGCCAGCAGCTTAGAATCGTGGAGCGGCACAGATACGCAGTATTTT. Translated: CASSLESWSGTDTQYF.

In nucleotides, the CDR3 is TGTGCCAGCAGCTTACGTTGGGAGGAGACCCAGTACTTC. The encoded protein is CASSLRWEETQYF. The rearrangement links TRBV7-2 to TRBJ2-5; perhaps TRBD2 as D (5 bases). The CDR3 covers 13 residues. Germline CDR1 and CDR2: SGHTA and FQGNSA. V dropped 2 bases and J dropped 5 bases, with 9 bases sitting between them. Full variable domain (remainder filled in from reference TRBV7-2 and TRBJ2-5): GAGVSQSPSNKVTEKGKDVELRCDPISGHTALYWYRQSLGQGLEFLIYFQGNSAPDKSGLPSDRFSAERTGGSVSTLTIQRTQQEDSAVYLCASSLRWEETQYFGPGTRLLVL.

This clonotype was counted a few times. The rearrangement links TRBV7-2 to TRBJ2-7; TRBD2 matches 8 bases. J gave up 6 bases and V 6 bases, and 10 bases lay outside the gene matches. The CDR3 is 14 residues long. CDR1 is SGHTA and CDR2 is FQGNSA in the germline V gene. CDR3 region: CASRLGAGGAEQYF. CDR3 coding DNA: TGTGCCAGCAGACTGGGGGCGGGAGGCGCCGAGCAGTACTTC.

The CDR3 sequence: CSALRQGAQPQHF. The CDR3 nucleotides are TGCAGTGCCCTACGCCAGGGGGCCCAGCCCCAGCATTTT. The chain is built from TRBV20-1 and TRBJ1-5, with TRBD1 matching 8 bases. CDR3 size: 13 residues. V was pared by 6 bases and J by 7 bases, with 8 bases of the junction left unmatched. Germline CDR1 reads DFQATT; CDR2 reads SNEGSKA (reference sequence).

This chain connects TRBV5-1 to TRBJ1-2; TRBD1 is a possible D gene (5 bases). Germline assignment: CDR1 SGHRS and CDR2 YFSETQ. Trimming took off 0 bases at V and 4 bases at J, with 10 bases between the two ends. The CDR3 has 14 amino acids. DNA of the CDR3: TGCGCCAGCAGCTTGGAGGGGACTGCCTATGGCTACACCTTC. Its translation is CASSLEGTAYGYTF. Combining the CDR3 with reference TRBV5-1 and TRBJ1-2 gives the whole variable domain KAGVTQTPRYLIKTRGQQVTLSCSPISGHRSVSWYQQTPGQGLQFLFEYFSETQRNKGNFPGRFSGRQFSNSRSEMNVSTLELGDSALYLCASSLEGTAYGYTFGSGTRLTVV.

V is TRBV18 and J is TRBJ2-2, with D perhaps matching TRBD1 or TRBD2 (5 bases each). V was cut by 0 bases and J by 1 base, with 9 bases left in between. Germline CDR1 and CDR2: KGHSH and LQKENI. CDR3 length: 16 amino acids. The CDR3 nucleotides are TGTGCCAGCTCACCACCTTGGGACGGGAACACCGGGGAGCTGTTTTTT. Its protein product is CASSPPWDGNTGELFF.